This is a list of T cell receptor beta chains from one sample in a study of cytomegalovirus exposure and HLA in healthy donors. Libraries were prepared by immunoSEQ multiplex PCR; TCRdb keeps only in-frame clonotypes and omits some of them. The sample consists of about 190,000 clones, 80% of them appearing once. Input material: PBMCs. Source of these receptors: a boy aged 5-17 years in good health and CMV-seronegative. The CDR3 runs from the conserved cysteine through the conserved F or W. The order of the fields is V gene, J gene, clone size, D gene, CDR3 DNA, CDR3 protein. A D gene is named only where the DNA matches it firmly. A clone size is listed for some rows: how often the clone was seen (once, few, many), or a class if it is expanded.

v_call: TRBV6-4
j_call: TRBJ1-1
clone_size: NA
d_call: TRBD1
cdr3_nt: TGTGCCAGCAGTGACTCGATGGACAGGGGCACTGAAGCTTTCTTT
cdr3_aa: CASSDSMDRGTEAFF

v_call: TRBV6-1
j_call: TRBJ2-5
clone_size: few
d_call: NA
cdr3_nt: TGTGCCAGCAGTGAACAACGCAGGGGTTGGGAGACCCAGTACTTC
cdr3_aa: CASSEQRRGWETQYF

v_call: TRBV18
j_call: TRBJ2-7
clone_size: NA
d_call: TRBD1
cdr3_nt: TGTGCCAGCTCACCCGGGACAGGGGGGGTGGTGCAGTACTTC
cdr3_aa: CASSPGTGGVVQYF

v_call: TRBV30
j_call: TRBJ2-7
clone_size: NA
d_call: TRBD2
cdr3_nt: TGTGCCTGGAGTGTACATCAGTCCGTCCCGGGACTAGCGGGAGGTCTGTACGAGCAGTACTTC
cdr3_aa: CAWSVHQSVPGLAGGLYEQYF

v_call: TRBV7-3
j_call: TRBJ1-1
clone_size: NA
d_call: NA
cdr3_nt: TGTGCCAGCAGCTTAACCCCTGACAGTATGAACACTGAAGCTTTCTTT
cdr3_aa: CASSLTPDSMNTEAFF

v_call: TRBV7-3
j_call: TRBJ2-3
clone_size: NA
d_call: TRBD2
cdr3_nt: TGTGCCAGCAGCTTAACCGGGGGGGCAGATACGCAGTATTTT
cdr3_aa: CASSLTGGADTQYF

v_call: TRBV12-5
j_call: TRBJ2-7
clone_size: NA
d_call: NA
cdr3_nt: TGTGCTAGTGGTTTGGTACGGAAAGGGGGAGAACATTCATACGAGCAGTACTTC
cdr3_aa: CASGLVRKGGEHSYEQYF

v_call: TRBV11-3
j_call: TRBJ2-7
clone_size: NA
d_call: NA
cdr3_nt: TGTGCCAGCAGCTTATTTGGTGAGGGAGGCAACGAGCAGTACTTC
cdr3_aa: CASSLFGEGGNEQYF

v_call: TRBV15
j_call: TRBJ2-7
clone_size: NA
d_call: TRBD2
cdr3_nt: TGTGCCACCAGGAGAGCGGGAGGGCTCTACGAGCAGTACTTC
cdr3_aa: CATRRAGGLYEQYF

v_call: TRBV11-2
j_call: TRBJ1-4
clone_size: few
d_call: NA
cdr3_nt: TGTGCCAGCAGCTTGGGGCAGAATAATGAAAAACTGTTTTTT
cdr3_aa: CASSLGQNNEKLFF

v_call: TRBV2
j_call: TRBJ2-1
clone_size: NA
d_call: NA
cdr3_nt: TGTGCCAGCATGAGGGAGTCTGTCAATGAGCAGTTCTTC
cdr3_aa: CASMRESVNEQFF

v_call: TRBV2
j_call: TRBJ1-4
clone_size: NA
d_call: TRBD1
cdr3_nt: TGTGCCAGCAGACGGGGCGGACAGGGGAAGATTAATAATGAAAAACTGTTTTTT
cdr3_aa: CASRRGGQGKINNEKLFF

v_call: TRBV11-2
j_call: TRBJ2-1
clone_size: NA
d_call: NA
cdr3_nt: TGTGCCAGCAGCTTAGGGACTAACAATGAGCAGTTCTTC
cdr3_aa: CASSLGTNNEQFF

v_call: TRBV20-1
j_call: TRBJ1-1
clone_size: NA
d_call: NA
cdr3_nt: TGCAGTGCTAGTTCCGGGGGTGAAGCTTTCTTT
cdr3_aa: CSASSGGEAFF

v_call: TRBV15
j_call: TRBJ2-5
clone_size: few
d_call: NA
cdr3_nt: TGTGCCACCAGTACTACCCAAGAGACCCAGTACTTC
cdr3_aa: CATSTTQETQYF

v_call: TRBV7-3
j_call: TRBJ2-5
clone_size: once
d_call: TRBD2
cdr3_nt: TGTGCCAGCAGCTCGGGACTAGCGGGTGGAGAGACCCAGTACTTC
cdr3_aa: CASSSGLAGGETQYF

v_call: TRBV7-9
j_call: TRBJ2-1
clone_size: NA
d_call: NA
cdr3_nt: TGTGCCAGCAGCGCTGAGAGAATTTACAATGAGCAGTTCTTC
cdr3_aa: CASSAERIYNEQFF

v_call: TRBV6-1
j_call: TRBJ2-7
clone_size: few
d_call: TRBD1
cdr3_nt: TGTGCCAGCAGTGAAGCTTCGGGCAGGGGGTCGGACGAGCAGTACTTC
cdr3_aa: CASSEASGRGSDEQYF

v_call: TRBV27
j_call: TRBJ1-4
clone_size: few
d_call: TRBD1
cdr3_nt: TGTGCCAGCAGTACTTTGGACAGGATAAGGGAAAAACTGTTTTTT
cdr3_aa: CASSTLDRIREKLFF

v_call: TRBV7-9
j_call: TRBJ1-6
clone_size: NA
d_call: NA
cdr3_nt: TGTGCCAGCAGACGGACGGAGGATAATTCACCCCTCCACTTT
cdr3_aa: CASRRTEDNSPLHF

v_call: TRBV5-5
j_call: TRBJ1-1
clone_size: NA
d_call: TRBD1
cdr3_nt: TGTGCCAGCAGCCGGAGACAGGGTGTCACTGAAGCTTTCTTT
cdr3_aa: CASSRRQGVTEAFF

v_call: TRBV30
j_call: TRBJ1-2
clone_size: NA
d_call: TRBD1
cdr3_nt: TGTGCCTGGAGTGTACGGAGGACAGGGGAGAGTGGCTACACCTTC
cdr3_aa: CAWSVRRTGESGYTF

v_call: TRBV4-3
j_call: TRBJ2-1
clone_size: NA
d_call: TRBD2
cdr3_nt: TGCGCCAGCAGCCAGGCGGCGGGAGAATTCTACAATGAGCAGTTCTTC
cdr3_aa: CASSQAAGEFYNEQFF

v_call: TRBV19
j_call: TRBJ1-2
clone_size: NA
d_call: TRBD1
cdr3_nt: TGTGCCAGTAGTATAATCCGCGACAGGGGCCCCTACCCCTACACCTTC
cdr3_aa: CASSIIRDRGPYPYTF

v_call: TRBV10-2
j_call: TRBJ1-5
clone_size: NA
d_call: NA
cdr3_nt: TGCGCCAGCCGCGAGGGGGATAGCAATCAGCCCCAGCATTTT
cdr3_aa: CASREGDSNQPQHF

v_call: TRBV7-8
j_call: TRBJ2-7
clone_size: NA
d_call: NA
cdr3_nt: TGTGCCAGCAGCTTAGAAGGGGACAATTCCTACGAGCAGTACTTC
cdr3_aa: CASSLEGDNSYEQYF

v_call: TRBV5-1
j_call: TRBJ2-7
clone_size: NA
d_call: NA
cdr3_nt: TGCGCCAGCAGTAGTCGTGGGGAAGGGGTCGACGAGCAGTACTTC
cdr3_aa: CASSSRGEGVDEQYF

v_call: TRBV19
j_call: TRBJ1-1
clone_size: NA
d_call: TRBD1
cdr3_nt: TGTGCCAGTAGTATGAAGGGGACAGTGAACGCTGAAGCTTTCTTT
cdr3_aa: CASSMKGTVNAEAFF

v_call: TRBV6-1
j_call: TRBJ1-1
clone_size: NA
d_call: NA
cdr3_nt: TGTGCCAGCAGGGGAGGGGCGGGAAAGAACACTGAAGCTTTCTTT
cdr3_aa: CASRGGAGKNTEAFF

v_call: TRBV6-1
j_call: TRBJ1-2
clone_size: NA
d_call: NA
cdr3_nt: TGTGCCAGCAGTGAAACCCCCGGCAAGGTCGGGGTAGACACCTTC
cdr3_aa: CASSETPGKVGVDTF

v_call: TRBV4-3
j_call: TRBJ2-1
clone_size: NA
d_call: TRBD2
cdr3_nt: TGCGCCAGCAGCTCGGGACTAGCGGGAGACTCCTACAATGAGCAGTTCTTC
cdr3_aa: CASSSGLAGDSYNEQFF

v_call: TRBV7-2
j_call: TRBJ1-2
clone_size: few
d_call: TRBD1
cdr3_nt: TGTGCCAGCAGCCCAAGGACAGGTTTGACTAACTATGGCTACACCTTC
cdr3_aa: CASSPRTGLTNYGYTF

v_call: TRBV19
j_call: TRBJ2-3
clone_size: NA
d_call: NA
cdr3_nt: TGTGCCAGTAGTATCGTACAGGGAGGGACAGATACGCAGTATTTT
cdr3_aa: CASSIVQGGTDTQYF

v_call: TRBV6-6
j_call: TRBJ2-7
clone_size: once
d_call: TRBD2
cdr3_nt: TGTGCCAGCAGGACTAGCGGAAACTACGAGCAGTACTTC
cdr3_aa: CASRTSGNYEQYF

v_call: TRBV5-5
j_call: TRBJ1-2
clone_size: NA
d_call: NA
cdr3_nt: TGTGCCAGCGTCTCCCGGGAGCAAGGGTATGGCTACACCTTC
cdr3_aa: CASVSREQGYGYTF

v_call: TRBV6-1
j_call: TRBJ2-1
clone_size: NA
d_call: NA
cdr3_nt: TGTGCCAGCAGTGAATACCCGTCAGGGCCGAATGAGCAGTTCTTC
cdr3_aa: CASSEYPSGPNEQFF

v_call: TRBV19
j_call: TRBJ2-2
clone_size: once
d_call: TRBD2
cdr3_nt: TGTGCCAGTAGTATAGGTGCTAGCGGGAGACCCGGGGAGCTGTTTTTT
cdr3_aa: CASSIGASGRPGELFF

v_call: TRBV7-2
j_call: TRBJ1-1
clone_size: NA
d_call: NA
cdr3_nt: TGTGCCAGCAGCTTAGCAGGGGTGAACACTGAAGCTTTCTTT
cdr3_aa: CASSLAGVNTEAFF

v_call: TRBV29-1
j_call: TRBJ1-1
clone_size: NA
d_call: NA
cdr3_nt: TGCAGCGTTGAGTATTTGACGGGCACTGAAGCTTTCTTT
cdr3_aa: CSVEYLTGTEAFF

v_call: TRBV5-1
j_call: TRBJ1-6
clone_size: once
d_call: NA
cdr3_nt: TGCGCCAGCAGCTTGGATTTAGTGGCTGCGGGGGCGGCGGGGAATTCACCCCTCCACTTT
cdr3_aa: CASSLDLVAAGAAGNSPLHF

v_call: TRBV19
j_call: TRBJ2-7
clone_size: few
d_call: TRBD1
cdr3_nt: TGTGCCAGTAGTAAGGGGACAGGGGCCTACGAGCAGTACTTC
cdr3_aa: CASSKGTGAYEQYF

v_call: TRBV19
j_call: TRBJ2-3
clone_size: NA
d_call: NA
cdr3_nt: TGTGCCAGTAGCCCTTTCCCAGATACGCAGTATTTT
cdr3_aa: CASSPFPDTQYF

v_call: TRBV15
j_call: TRBJ1-5
clone_size: NA
d_call: NA
cdr3_nt: TGTGCCACCAGCAGAGATCTCGGGAAACAGAGGGATCAGCCCCAGCATTTT
cdr3_aa: CATSRDLGKQRDQPQHF

v_call: TRBV2
j_call: TRBJ1-2
clone_size: NA
d_call: TRBD1
cdr3_nt: TGTGCCAGCAGTGGGCCCCAGGGGGGCTATGGCTACACCTTC
cdr3_aa: CASSGPQGGYGYTF

v_call: TRBV30
j_call: TRBJ2-1
clone_size: NA
d_call: NA
cdr3_nt: TGTGCCTGGAGTGACCCTAGCGTGAATTACGATGAGCAGTTCTTC
cdr3_aa: CAWSDPSVNYDEQFF

v_call: TRBV10-3
j_call: TRBJ1-5
clone_size: NA
d_call: NA
cdr3_nt: TGTGCCATCAGTGAGTCTGGCGGAGGCAATCAGCCCCAGCATTTT
cdr3_aa: CAISESGGGNQPQHF

v_call: TRBV10-3
j_call: TRBJ1-3
clone_size: NA
d_call: NA
cdr3_nt: TGTGCCATCAGTGAGCAGGCGAACTCTGGAAACACCATATATTTT
cdr3_aa: CAISEQANSGNTIYF

v_call: TRBV27
j_call: TRBJ2-5
clone_size: NA
d_call: TRBD1
cdr3_nt: TGTGCCAGCAGCCCCCAGGGGGCGACGTGGGAGCAGTACTTC
cdr3_aa: CASSPQGATWEQYF

v_call: TRBV11-3
j_call: TRBJ2-1
clone_size: NA
d_call: NA
cdr3_nt: TGTGCCAGCAGCTTAGAGTCCCGGGGTTGGTATGAGCAGTTCTTC
cdr3_aa: CASSLESRGWYEQFF

v_call: TRBV2
j_call: TRBJ2-3
clone_size: once
d_call: TRBD2
cdr3_nt: TGTGCCAGCAGTGACCCCCTCGGACTAGCCCGGCCGGTTACGCAGTATTTT
cdr3_aa: CASSDPLGLARPVTQYF

v_call: TRBV9
j_call: TRBJ2-5
clone_size: NA
d_call: TRBD1
cdr3_nt: TGTGCCAGCAGCTCCCGACAGGGGGGCTACCAAGAGACCCAGTACTTC
cdr3_aa: CASSSRQGGYQETQYF

v_call: TRBV5-1
j_call: TRBJ2-2
clone_size: NA
d_call: NA
cdr3_nt: TGCGCCAGCAGCTTGGACGGACAGTCGAACACCGGGGAGCTGTTTTTT
cdr3_aa: CASSLDGQSNTGELFF

v_call: TRBV10-3
j_call: TRBJ2-1
clone_size: NA
d_call: TRBD1
cdr3_nt: TGTGCCATCAGTGAGGGACAGGGGGGACACTACAATGAGCAGTTCTTC
cdr3_aa: CAISEGQGGHYNEQFF

v_call: TRBV7-9
j_call: TRBJ2-7
clone_size: NA
d_call: NA
cdr3_nt: TGTTCCAGCAGCTCGACTTATGGCCGGGACTTCTACGAGCAGTACTTC
cdr3_aa: CSSSSTYGRDFYEQYF

v_call: TRBV7-8
j_call: TRBJ2-5
clone_size: NA
d_call: TRBD1
cdr3_nt: TGTGCCAGCACCCACCCTCGGACAGGGGAAGAGACCCAGTACTTC
cdr3_aa: CASTHPRTGEETQYF

v_call: TRBV19
j_call: TRBJ1-1
clone_size: NA
d_call: TRBD1
cdr3_nt: TGTGCCAGTAGTCGGTCTGCAGGGGGCCGGGGGAACACTGAAGCTTTCTTT
cdr3_aa: CASSRSAGGRGNTEAFF

v_call: TRBV19
j_call: TRBJ1-2
clone_size: NA
d_call: TRBD1
cdr3_nt: TGTGCCAGTAGTATAGTCCGGGACAGGGAGAACTATGGCTACACCTTC
cdr3_aa: CASSIVRDRENYGYTF